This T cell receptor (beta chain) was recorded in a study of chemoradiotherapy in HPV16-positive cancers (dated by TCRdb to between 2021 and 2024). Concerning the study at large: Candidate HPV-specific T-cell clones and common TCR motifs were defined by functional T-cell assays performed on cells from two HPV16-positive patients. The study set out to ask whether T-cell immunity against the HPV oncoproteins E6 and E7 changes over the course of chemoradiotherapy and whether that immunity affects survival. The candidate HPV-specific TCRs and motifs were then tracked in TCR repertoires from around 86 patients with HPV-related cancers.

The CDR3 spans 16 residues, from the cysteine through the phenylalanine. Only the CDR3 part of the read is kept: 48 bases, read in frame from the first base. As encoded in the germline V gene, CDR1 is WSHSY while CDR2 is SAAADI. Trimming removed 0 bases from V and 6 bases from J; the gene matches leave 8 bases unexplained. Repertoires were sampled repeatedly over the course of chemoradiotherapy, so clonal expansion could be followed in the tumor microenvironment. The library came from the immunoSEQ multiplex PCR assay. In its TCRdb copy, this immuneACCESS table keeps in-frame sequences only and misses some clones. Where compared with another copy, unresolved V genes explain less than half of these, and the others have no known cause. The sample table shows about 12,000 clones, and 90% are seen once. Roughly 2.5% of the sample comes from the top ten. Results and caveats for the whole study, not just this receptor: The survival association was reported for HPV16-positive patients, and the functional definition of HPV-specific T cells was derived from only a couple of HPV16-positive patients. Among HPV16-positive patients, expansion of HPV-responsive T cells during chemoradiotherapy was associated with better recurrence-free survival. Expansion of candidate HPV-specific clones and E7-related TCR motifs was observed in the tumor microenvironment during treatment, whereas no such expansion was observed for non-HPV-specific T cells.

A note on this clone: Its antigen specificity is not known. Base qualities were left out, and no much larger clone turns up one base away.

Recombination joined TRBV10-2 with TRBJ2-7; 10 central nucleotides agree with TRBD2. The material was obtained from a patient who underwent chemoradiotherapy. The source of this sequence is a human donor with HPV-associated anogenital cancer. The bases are TGCGCCAGCAGTGAGTCGGGGGGGACTAGCGTTTCCGAGCAGTACTTC. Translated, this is CASSESGGTSVSEQYF.